A single sample gave rise to the 15 T cell receptor beta chains below, sequenced in a study of brain T cells in children with intractable seizures (dated by TCRdb to about 2021). The library was made by the immunoSEQ multiplex PCR assay. TCRdb took over this immuneACCESS table, retaining in-frame rearrangements with V and J assigned. Such tables are incomplete; in checked studies, under half of the missing clones stem from an unresolved V gene, and the remainder is unexplained. The sample table shows about 340,000 clones, and 85% to 95% are seen once. Of the sample, 5.5% to 6% falls within the top ten clones. This sample's time point label indicates: blood from clinic visit 5 months post-surgery; TSC patient then seizure free. Specimen: peripheral blood, collected approximately 5 months after surgery. These TCRs come from a boy in the first two years of life with tuberous sclerosis and intractable seizures.

The V call is TRBV5-4, the J call TRBJ1-4, with D tentatively TRBD1 (6 bases). Germline V lookup: CDR1 SGHNT, CDR2 YYREEE (reference sequence). CDR3 length equals 13 residues. V was shortened by 4 bases and J by 10 bases, with 14 bases between the two germline ends. The CDR3: CASSHRTEGKLFF. The CDR3 nucleotides are TGTGCCAGCAGCCACCGGACAGAAGGAAAACTGTTTTTT. The full variable domain, its missing parts supplied by reference TRBV5-4 and TRBJ1-4, is ETGVTQSPTHLIKTRGQQVTLRCSSQSGHNTVSWYQQALGQGPQFIFQYYREEENGRGNFPPRFSGLQFPNYSSELNVNALELDDSALYLCASSHRTEGKLFFGSGTQLSVL.

This chain connects TRBV5-6 to TRBJ2-2, with 10 bases that match TRBD1. Germline CDR1 SGHDT, CDR2 YYEEEE. There are 15 residues in the CDR3. Losses at the gene ends were 4 bases for V and 4 bases for J; bases not matched to a gene: 4. This CDR3 is CASSQRQGATGELFF. Here the CDR3 DNA reads TGTGCCAGCAGCCAGAGACAGGGGGCCACCGGGGAGCTGTTTTTT. Filled out from reference TRBV5-6 and TRBJ2-2, the complete variable domain reads DAGVTQSPTHLIKTRGQQVTLRCSPKSGHDTVSWYQQALGQGPQFIFQYYEEEERQRGNFPDRFSGHQFPNYSSELNVNALLLGDSALYLCASSQRQGATGELFFGEGSRLTVL.

The rearrangement uses TRBV9 and TRBJ2-3, with D perhaps TRBD2 (5 bases). CDR3 size: 16 residues. The V end was cut by 2 bases, the J end by 3 bases, with 16 bases between. CDR1 and CDR2 (germline): SGDLS, YYNGEE. CDR3 loop: CASSVPGNPPTDTQYF. DNA for the CDR3: TGTGCCAGCAGCGTCCCGGGGAACCCCCCTACAGATACGCAGTATTTT. Supplemented by reference TRBV9 and TRBJ2-3, the full variable domain reads DSGVTQTPKHLITATGQRVTLRCSPRSGDLSVYWYQQSLDQGLQFLIQYYNGEERAKGNILERFSAQQFPDLHSELNLSSLELGDSALYFCASSVPGNPPTDTQYFGPGTRLTVL.

This sequence joins TRBV5-6 and TRBJ1-4; D remains ambiguous. The V end lost 1 base, the J end lost 3 bases, and 7 bases lay between the germline ends. From germline, CDR1 is SGHDT and CDR2 YYEEEE. The CDR3 contains 14 residues. The CDR3 sequence is CASSLWRPNEKLFF. DNA of the CDR3: TGTGCCAGCAGCTTGTGGCGGCCTAATGAAAAACTGTTTTTT.

The J gene is TRBJ2-7, the V gene TRBV25-1, with 10 bases fitting TRBD1. This CDR3 comprises 15 residues. V lost 1 base, J lost 2 bases, and 2 bases stayed unmatched. Germline CDR1 is MGHDK and CDR2 is SYGVNS. CDR3 coding DNA: TGTGCCAGCAGTGAATCAGGGACAGGGGCCTACGAGCAGTACTTC. This translates into CASSESGTGAYEQYF.

The chain carries TRBV5-8 and TRBJ2-5, with 7 bases aligning to TRBD1. The V segment lost 0 bases and the J segment 2 bases; nucleotides outside the gene matches: 10. Looked up from germline, CDR1 is SGHTS and CDR2 is YDEGEE. The CDR3 contains 17 residues. CDR3 region: CASSLDRGREGQETQYF. The CDR3 nucleotides are TGTGCCAGCAGCTTGGACAGGGGTAGAGAGGGTCAAGAGACCCAGTACTTC.

This chain joins TRBV6-5 and TRBJ1-2; D might be TRBD1 (6 bases). Per germline, CDR1 MNHEY and CDR2 SVGAGI. With 5 bases removed from V and 1 base from J, the gap between germline ends came to 14 bases. CDR3 size: 15 residues. CDR3 in amino acids: CASSPSGQRNYGYTF. The CDR3 DNA reads as TGTGCCAGCAGTCCCTCTGGACAGCGTAACTATGGCTACACCTTC.

This chain joins TRBV24-1 and TRBJ2-3; TRBD1 is a possible D gene (6 bases). Germline lookup yields CDR1 KGHDR and CDR2 SFDVKD. The ends were cut back, 4 bases at V and 4 bases at J, with 14 bases in the middle. The CDR3 contains 15 residues. CDR3 residues: CATSEGARRADTQYF. CDR3 nucleotides: TGTGCCACCAGTGAGGGGGCCCGACGGGCAGATACGCAGTATTTT.

This clone was detected only a few times. The chain joins TRBV29-1 to TRBJ1-1; 8 bases are a match to TRBD1. The ends lost 3 bases at V and 1 base at J; junction bases unmatched: 13. Germline loops: CDR1 SQVTM, CDR2 ANQGSEA. The CDR3 runs 17 residues. CDR3 nucleotide sequence: TGCAGCGTTGACACCGGGACAGGTATGTTTACGAACACTGAAGCTTTCTTT. Amino acid sequence: CSVDTGTGMFTNTEAFF.

The chain uses TRBV13 and TRBJ2-7, with TRBD1 matching 10 bases. CDR3 length: 15 residues. Germline V CDR1 and CDR2: PRHDT, FYEKMQ (reference sequence). With V trimmed by 5 bases and J by 3 bases, 7 bases remained unmatched. The CDR3 nucleotides are TGTGCCAGCAGCCCAATGGGACAGGGGAGCTACGAGCAGTACTTC. It is translated as CASSPMGQGSYEQYF. Combining the CDR3 with reference TRBV13 and TRBJ2-7 gives the whole variable domain AAGVIQSPRHLIKEKRETATLKCYPIPRHDTVYWYQQGPGQDPQFLISFYEKMQSDKGSIPDRFSAQQFSDYHSELNMSSLELGDSALYFCASSPMGQGSYEQYFGPGTRLTVT.

This clone came up a few times. V usage is TRBV7-6 and J usage is TRBJ1-5, with D tentatively TRBD1 (5 bases). Deletions cut 5 bases from V and 0 bases from J, with 17 bases between. There are 17 residues in the CDR3. Germline CDR1 is SGHVS and CDR2 is FNYEAQ. The CDR3 region is CASSAGSGSYSNQPQHF. CDR3 DNA: TGTGCCAGCAGCGCTGGGTCAGGGAGTTATAGCAATCAGCCCCAGCATTTT.

The chain uses TRBV6-5 and TRBJ2-3, with 10 bases aligning to TRBD2. J gave up 8 bases and V 6 bases, and 8 bases lay outside the gene matches. Per the germline V gene, CDR1 is MNHEY and CDR2 is SVGAGI. The CDR3 is 14 amino acids. CDR3 protein: CASSGTSEIGTQYF. The CDR3 coding sequence is TGTGCCAGCAGCGGGACTAGCGAGATTGGTACGCAGTATTTT.

This sequence joins TRBV30 and TRBJ2-7, with 10 positions matching TRBD1. This CDR3 region has 15 residues. The V and J ends lost 1 base and 3 bases, in that order; junction bases with no gene match: 6. Per the germline V gene, CDR1 is GTSNPN and CDR2 is SVGIG (reference sequence). CDR3 bases: TGTGCCTGGAGTGGGGGGGACAGGGGCTTCTACGAGCAGTACTTC. This translates into CAWSGGDRGFYEQYF.

The rearrangement uses TRBV9 and TRBJ1-1; 9 bases line up with TRBD1. The CDR3 has 16 residues. The germline gives CDR1 SGDLS, CDR2 YYNGEE. Trimming took 0 bases from V and 1 from J; bases not matched to a gene: 4. This chain's CDR3 is CASSVGDRVSNTEAFF. The CDR3 DNA follows: TGTGCCAGCAGCGTAGGGGACAGGGTTTCGAACACTGAAGCTTTCTTT.

The J gene is TRBJ2-4, the V gene TRBV30; D gene uncertain. V dropped 1 base and J dropped 1 base, with 11 bases sitting between them. The germline V gene encodes CDR1 GTSNPN and CDR2 SVGIG (reference sequence). CDR3 length: 15 amino acids. In DNA form, the CDR3 reads TGTGCCTGGAGTGAACGAGTTGGGGCCAAAAACATTCAGTACTTC. Protein product: CAWSERVGAKNIQYF.